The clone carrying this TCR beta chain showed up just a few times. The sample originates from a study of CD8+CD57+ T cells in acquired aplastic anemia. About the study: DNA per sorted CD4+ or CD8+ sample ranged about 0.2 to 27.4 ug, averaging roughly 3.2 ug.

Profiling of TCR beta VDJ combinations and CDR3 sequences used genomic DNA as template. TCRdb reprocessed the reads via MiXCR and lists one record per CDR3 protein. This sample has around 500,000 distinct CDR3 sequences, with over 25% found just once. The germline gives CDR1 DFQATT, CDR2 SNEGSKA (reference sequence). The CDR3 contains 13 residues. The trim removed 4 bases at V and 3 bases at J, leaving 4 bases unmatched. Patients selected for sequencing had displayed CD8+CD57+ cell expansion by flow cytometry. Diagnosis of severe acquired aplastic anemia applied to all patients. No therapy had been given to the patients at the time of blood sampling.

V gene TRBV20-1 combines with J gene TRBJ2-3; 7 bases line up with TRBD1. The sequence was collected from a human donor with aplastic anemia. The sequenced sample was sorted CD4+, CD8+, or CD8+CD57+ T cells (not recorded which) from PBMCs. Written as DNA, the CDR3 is TGCAGTGCTATTGGGACAGCGACAGATACGCAGTATTTT. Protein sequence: CSAIGTATDTQYF.